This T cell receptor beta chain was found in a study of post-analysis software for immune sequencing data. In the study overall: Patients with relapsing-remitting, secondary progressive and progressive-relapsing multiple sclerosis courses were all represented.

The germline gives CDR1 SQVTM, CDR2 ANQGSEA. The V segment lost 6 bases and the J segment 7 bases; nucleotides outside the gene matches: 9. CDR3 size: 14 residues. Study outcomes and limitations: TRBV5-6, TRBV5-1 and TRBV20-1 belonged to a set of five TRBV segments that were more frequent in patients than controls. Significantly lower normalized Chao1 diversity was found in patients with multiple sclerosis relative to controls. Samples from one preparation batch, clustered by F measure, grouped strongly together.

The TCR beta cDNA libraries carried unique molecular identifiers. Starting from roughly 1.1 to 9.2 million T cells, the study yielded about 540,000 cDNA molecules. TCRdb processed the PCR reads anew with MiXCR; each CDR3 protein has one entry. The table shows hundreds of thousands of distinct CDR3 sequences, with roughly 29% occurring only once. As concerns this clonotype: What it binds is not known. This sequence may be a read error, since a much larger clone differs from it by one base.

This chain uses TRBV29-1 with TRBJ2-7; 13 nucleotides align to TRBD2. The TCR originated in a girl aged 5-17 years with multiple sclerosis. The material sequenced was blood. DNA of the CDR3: TGCAGCGTCCAGACTAGCGGGGGGTACAATGAGCAGTACTTC. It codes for CSVQTSGGYNEQYF.